A selection of T cell receptor beta chains follows, all from one sample in a study of cytomegalovirus exposure and HLA in healthy donors. Assay: immunoSEQ multiplex PCR; the TCRdb copy retains only in-frame clones and omits some. The sample has around 180,000 clones, roughly 78% seen once. The sequenced sample was PBMCs. The receptors come from a woman aged 40-49 years in good health and CMV-seronegative. CDR3s include the opening cysteine and the closing phenylalanine or tryptophan. Each record gives: D gene, clone size, V gene, J gene, CDR3 DNA, CDR3 protein. A D gene is named only where the DNA matches it firmly. Some rows mark clone size as missing; the rest say once, few, many or name a class of expanded clone.

>-|-|TRBV20-1|TRBJ1-1
TGCAGTGCTACACGGGGTCCTGAAGCTTTCTTT
CSATRGPEAFF
>-|once|TRBV29-1|TRBJ2-5
TGCAGCACCCTTCGTCCAGGGGCAGGAGAGACCCAGTACTTC
CSTLRPGAGETQYF
>-|-|TRBV9|TRBJ2-7
TGTGCCAGCAGCGTAGACAGCGGCCCCTACGAGCAGTACTTC
CASSVDSGPYEQYF
>-|-|TRBV6-1|TRBJ1-5
TGTGCCAGCAGTGAAGGGGGGCAGGGCGGTCAGCCCCAGCATTTT
CASSEGGQGGQPQHF
>-|few|TRBV6-5|TRBJ2-3
TGTGCCAGCAGTTACTCGATCAGCGGTTTCACAGATACGCAGTATTTT
CASSYSISGFTDTQYF
>-|-|TRBV13|TRBJ2-2
TGTGCCAGCAGCCGCACCGGGGAGCTGTTTTTT
CASSRTGELFF
>TRBD1|-|TRBV5-1|TRBJ2-7
TGCGCCAGCAAACCGGGACAGGGTCGCTACGAGCAGTACTTC
CASKPGQGRYEQYF
>TRBD1|once|TRBV7-8|TRBJ2-7
TGTGCCAGCAGCTACGGGACAGGGGGTTACGAGCAGTACTTC
CASSYGTGGYEQYF
>-|-|TRBV2|TRBJ1-6
TGTGCCAGCAGTGAAGACCAGGGGTCACCCCTCCACTTT
CASSEDQGSPLHF
>-|-|TRBV28|TRBJ2-1
TGTGCCAGCAGTATCAGGGTAACCCAGATACACGATGAGCAGTTCTTC
CASSIRVTQIHDEQFF
>TRBD1|-|TRBV6-6|TRBJ2-2
TGTGCCAGCAGCCGGGACAGGGTTGACGGGGAGCTGTTTTTT
CASSRDRVDGELFF
>TRBD2|-|TRBV15|TRBJ2-7
TGTGCCACCAGCAGAGAGGGACTAGTCTACGAGCAGTACTTC
CATSREGLVYEQYF
>TRBD1|-|TRBV7-8|TRBJ1-1
TGTGCCAGCAGCATTTGGACAGGGGCGAACACTGAAGCTTTCTTT
CASSIWTGANTEAFF
>TRBD2|-|TRBV7-8|TRBJ2-7
TGTGCCAGCAGCCCAGGGAGGGGTCCCTACGAGCAGTACTTC
CASSPGRGPYEQYF
>-|-|TRBV5-8|TRBJ1-1
TGTGCCAGCAGCGCATATGTACAGGGTAATGACAACACTGAAGCTTTCTTT
CASSAYVQGNDNTEAFF
>TRBD1|few|TRBV10-1|TRBJ1-5
TGCGCCAGCAGTGAGTCAGACAGGGAGGGCAATCAGCCCCAGCATTTT
CASSESDREGNQPQHF
>-|-|TRBV6-5|TRBJ1-3
TGTGCCAGCACGCAGGCCTCTGGAAACACCATATATTTT
CASTQASGNTIYF
>TRBD2|-|TRBV5-1|TRBJ2-3
TGCGCCAGCAGCTTGAAGCGGGGGGGCACAGATACGCAGTATTTT
CASSLKRGGTDTQYF
>-|-|TRBV7-9|TRBJ2-5
TGTTCCAGCAGCTTAGGCTCCGGGGGCCAGTACTTC
CSSSLGSGGQYF
>-|-|TRBV14|TRBJ1-2
TGTGCCAGCAGCCAAGCTGGAGTCAACTATGGCTACACCTTC
CASSQAGVNYGYTF
>-|-|TRBV19|TRBJ1-2
TGTGCCAGTAGTATCGTTCAGGTGGCCGAGTACACCTTC
CASSIVQVAEYTF
>-|few|TRBV30|TRBJ1-4
TGTGCCTGGAGTTGGAAGGGAGGAGCTAATGAAAAACTGTTTTTT
CAWSWKGGANEKLFF
>-|-|TRBV2|TRBJ2-7
TGTGCCAGCAGACCAACAGGTTCCCAAATGTCCTACGAGCGGTACTTC
CASRPTGSQMSYERYF
>-|once|TRBV4-3|TRBJ1-4
TGCGCCAGCAGCCGACACCAGGCAACTAATGAAAAACTGTTTTTT
CASSRHQATNEKLFF
>-|-|TRBV7-2|TRBJ2-4
TGTGCCAGCAGCTTACAGGTCCCACTAGCCAAAAACATTCAGTACTTC
CASSLQVPLAKNIQYF
>-|-|TRBV5-3|TRBJ2-4
TGTGCCAGAAGCCACGTCAGGGTCGACTTAGCCAAAAACATTCAGTACTTC
CARSHVRVDLAKNIQYF
>TRBD2|-|TRBV19|TRBJ2-2
TGTGCCAGTAGGCTTCTAGCGGGAGGGATAGGGGAGCTGTTTTTT
CASRLLAGGIGELFF
>-|-|TRBV15|TRBJ2-3
TGTGCCACCAGCAGAGATAGAAAGCGGGCGGGCACAGATACGCAGTATTTT
CATSRDRKRAGTDTQYF
>-|few|TRBV6-5|TRBJ1-5
TGTGCCAGCAGTTATGCAGGGGTAGGTCAGCCCCAGCATTTT
CASSYAGVGQPQHF
>-|once|TRBV29-1|TRBJ2-3
TGCAGCGTTGGAGCCTTCACAGATACGCAGTATTTT
CSVGAFTDTQYF
>-|-|TRBV5-4|TRBJ2-5
TGTGCCAGCAGCTTTGGCTCGTCCCAAGAGACCCAGTACTTC
CASSFGSSQETQYF